This TCR beta chain was retrieved from a study of T cell responses to AZD1222 COVID-19 vaccine. Data came from immunoSEQ multiplex PCR; TCRdb stores just in-frame clones and leaves some out. The table shows 95,000 to 150,000 clones, with 92% occurring only once. V trimming: 3 bases; J trimming: 5 bases; junction bases outside the gene matches: 12. Germline-derived CDR1 and CDR2 are MGHDK and SYGVNS. The CDR3 is made up of 16 amino acids. V and J are TRBV25-1 and TRBJ2-5, with 7 nucleotides matching TRBD2. The specimen comprised peripheral blood, sampled 28 days after the second AZD1222 dose. This receptor was identified in an adult who received the AZD1222 COVID-19 vaccine. The CDR3 DNA follows: TGTGCCAGCAGTGATAAGGGGAGCTTCGGGAGGGAGACCCAGTACTTC. Translating it yields CASSDKGSFGRETQYF.